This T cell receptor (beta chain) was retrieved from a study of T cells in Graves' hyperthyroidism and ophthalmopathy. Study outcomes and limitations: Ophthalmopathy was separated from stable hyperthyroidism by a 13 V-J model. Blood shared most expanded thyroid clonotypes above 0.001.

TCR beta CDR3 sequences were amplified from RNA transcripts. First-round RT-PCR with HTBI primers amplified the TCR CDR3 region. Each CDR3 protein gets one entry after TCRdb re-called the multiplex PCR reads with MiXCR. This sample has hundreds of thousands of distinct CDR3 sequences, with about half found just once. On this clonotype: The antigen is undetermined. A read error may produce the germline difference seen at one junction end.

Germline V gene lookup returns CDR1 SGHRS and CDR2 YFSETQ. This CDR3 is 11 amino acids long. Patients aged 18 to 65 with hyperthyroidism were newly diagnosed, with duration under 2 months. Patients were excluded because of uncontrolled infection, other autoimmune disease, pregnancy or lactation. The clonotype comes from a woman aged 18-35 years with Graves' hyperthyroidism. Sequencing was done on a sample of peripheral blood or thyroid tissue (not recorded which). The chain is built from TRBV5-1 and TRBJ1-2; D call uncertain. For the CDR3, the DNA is TGTGCCAGTATGGAGGACTATGGCTACACCTTC. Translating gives CASMEDYGYTF.